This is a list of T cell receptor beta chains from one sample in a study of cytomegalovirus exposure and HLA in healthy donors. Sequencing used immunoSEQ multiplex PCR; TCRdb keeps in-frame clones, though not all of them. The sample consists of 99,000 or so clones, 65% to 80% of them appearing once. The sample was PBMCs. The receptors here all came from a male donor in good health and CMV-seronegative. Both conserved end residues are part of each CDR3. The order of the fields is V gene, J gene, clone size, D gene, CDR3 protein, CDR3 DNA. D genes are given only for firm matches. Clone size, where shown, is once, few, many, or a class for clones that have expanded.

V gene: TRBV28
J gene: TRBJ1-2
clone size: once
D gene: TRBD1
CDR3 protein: CASNRGQGWGYTF
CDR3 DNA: TGTGCCAGCAATCGGGGACAGGGGTGGGGCTACACCTTC

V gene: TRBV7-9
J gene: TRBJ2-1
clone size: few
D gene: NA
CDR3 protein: CASSLADSNEQFF
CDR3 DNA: TGTGCCAGCAGCTTAGCCGACTCCAATGAGCAGTTCTTC

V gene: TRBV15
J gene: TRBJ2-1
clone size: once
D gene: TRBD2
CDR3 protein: CATSGTSVYTYNEQFF
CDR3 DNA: TGTGCCACCAGCGGTACTAGCGTGTACACCTACAATGAGCAGTTCTTC

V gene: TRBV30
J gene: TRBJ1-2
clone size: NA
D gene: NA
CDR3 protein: CAWSADGSGDGYTF
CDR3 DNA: TGTGCCTGGAGTGCCGACGGTTCCGGAGATGGCTACACCTTC

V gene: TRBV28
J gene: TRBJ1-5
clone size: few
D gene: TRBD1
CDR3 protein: CALQGALNQPQHF
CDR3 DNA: TGTGCCCTACAGGGGGCTCTAAATCAGCCCCAGCATTTT

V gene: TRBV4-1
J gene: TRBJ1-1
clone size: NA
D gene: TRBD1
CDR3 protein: CASSPDRGRTEAFF
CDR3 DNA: TGCGCCAGCAGCCCGGACAGGGGGAGGACTGAAGCTTTCTTT

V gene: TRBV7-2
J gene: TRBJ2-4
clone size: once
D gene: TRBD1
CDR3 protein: CASSQGQGLAKNIQYF
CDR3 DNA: TGTGCCAGCAGCCAGGGACAGGGGCTTGCCAAAAACATTCAGTACTTC

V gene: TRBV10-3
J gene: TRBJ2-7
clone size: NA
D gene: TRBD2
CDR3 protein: CAIRATSGRAHEQYF
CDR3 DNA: TGTGCCATCAGGGCGACTAGCGGGAGGGCCCACGAGCAGTACTTC

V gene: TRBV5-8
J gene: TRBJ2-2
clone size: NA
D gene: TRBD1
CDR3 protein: CASSLALLGTGESTGELFF
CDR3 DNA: TGTGCCAGCAGCTTGGCCTTACTTGGGACAGGGGAAAGCACCGGGGAGCTGTTTTTT

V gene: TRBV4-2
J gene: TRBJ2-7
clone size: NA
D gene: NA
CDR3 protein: CASSPVQDSYEQYF
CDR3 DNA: TGTGCCAGCAGCCCCGTTCAGGACAGCTACGAGCAGTACTTC

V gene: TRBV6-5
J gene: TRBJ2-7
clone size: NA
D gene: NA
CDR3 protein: CASSGQYEQYF
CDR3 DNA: TGTGCCAGCAGTGGGCAGTACGAGCAGTACTTC

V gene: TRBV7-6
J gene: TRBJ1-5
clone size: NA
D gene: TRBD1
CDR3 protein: CASSPTGQGCQPQHF
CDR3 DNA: TGTGCCAGCAGCCCAACTGGACAGGGTTGTCAGCCCCAGCATTTT

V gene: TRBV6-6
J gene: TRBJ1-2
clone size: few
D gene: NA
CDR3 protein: CASSYAGNGYTF
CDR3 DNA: TGTGCCAGCAGTTATGCAGGGAATGGCTACACCTTC

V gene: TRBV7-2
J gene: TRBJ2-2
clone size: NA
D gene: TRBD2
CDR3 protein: CASSPGLAYTGELFF
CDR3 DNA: TGTGCCAGCAGCCCGGGACTAGCGTACACCGGGGAGCTGTTTTTT

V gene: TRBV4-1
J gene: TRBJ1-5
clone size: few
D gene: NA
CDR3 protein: CASGEGPNQPQHF
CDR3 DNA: TGCGCCAGCGGCGAGGGTCCCAATCAGCCCCAGCATTTT

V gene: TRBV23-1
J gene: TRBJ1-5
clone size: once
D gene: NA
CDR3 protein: CASSQRRRGAGQPQHF
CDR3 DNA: TGCGCCAGCAGTCAACGCCGGAGGGGCGCGGGGCAGCCCCAGCATTTT

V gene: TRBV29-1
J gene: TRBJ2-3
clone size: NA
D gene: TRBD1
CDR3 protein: CSVNGQVFDTQYF
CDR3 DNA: TGCAGCGTAAATGGACAGGTTTTTGATACGCAGTATTTT

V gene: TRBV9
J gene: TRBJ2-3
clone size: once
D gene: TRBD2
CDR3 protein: CASSPSGSPADTQYF
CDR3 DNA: TGTGCCAGCAGTCCAAGCGGGAGCCCCGCAGATACGCAGTATTTT

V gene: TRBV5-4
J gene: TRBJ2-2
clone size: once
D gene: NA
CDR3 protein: CASSLGGTNTGELFF
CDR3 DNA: TGTGCCAGCAGCTTGGGTGGGACTAACACCGGGGAGCTGTTTTTT

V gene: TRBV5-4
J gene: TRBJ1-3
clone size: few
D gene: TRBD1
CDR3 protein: CASSAGQGNTIYF
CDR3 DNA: TGTGCCAGCAGCGCGGGACAGGGAAACACCATATATTTT

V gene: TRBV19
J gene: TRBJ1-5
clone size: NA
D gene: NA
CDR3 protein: CASSIPGNNQPQHF
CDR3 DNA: TGTGCCAGTAGTATACCGGGTAACAATCAGCCCCAGCATTTT

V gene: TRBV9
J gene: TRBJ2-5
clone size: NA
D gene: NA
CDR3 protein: CASSPRGGPGGQETQYF
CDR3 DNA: TGTGCCAGCAGCCCGAGGGGGGGGCCCGGCGGGCAAGAGACCCAGTACTTC